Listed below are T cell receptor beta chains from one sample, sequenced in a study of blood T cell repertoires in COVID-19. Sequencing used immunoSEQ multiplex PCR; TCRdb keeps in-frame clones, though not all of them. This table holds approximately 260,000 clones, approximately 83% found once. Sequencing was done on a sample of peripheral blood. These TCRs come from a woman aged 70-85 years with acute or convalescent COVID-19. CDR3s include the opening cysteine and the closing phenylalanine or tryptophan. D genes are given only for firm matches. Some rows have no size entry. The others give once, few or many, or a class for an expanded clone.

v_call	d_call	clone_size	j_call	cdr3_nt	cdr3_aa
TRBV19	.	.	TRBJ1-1	TGTGCCGTCATCGGGGGGCGCGGCACTGAAGCTTTCTTT	CAVIGGRGTEAFF
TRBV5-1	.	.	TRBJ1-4	TGCGCCAGCAGACCCAGGGGATCAACTAATGAAAAACTGTTTTTT	CASRPRGSTNEKLFF
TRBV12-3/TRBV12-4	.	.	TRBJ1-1	TGTGCCAGCACCGTTAGGAGTGCCACTGAAGCTTTCTTT	CASTVRSATEAFF
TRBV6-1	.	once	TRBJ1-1	TGTGCCAGCAGTGAAGTTACAGGCTCCCAAGCTTTCTTT	CASSEVTGSQAFF
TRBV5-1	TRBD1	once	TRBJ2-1	TGCGCCAGCAGTCTCCTAGCTTCCGGGACAGGGTCCAATGAGCAGTTCTTC	CASSLLASGTGSNEQFF
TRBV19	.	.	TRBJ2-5	TGTGCCAGTAGTGAGCGCCTAGCTAGGCCCCAGAACTTC	CASSERLARPQNF
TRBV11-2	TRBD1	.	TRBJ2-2	TGTGCCAGCAGCGTACAGGGCGAGGGGGCCCTTAACGGGGAGCTGTTTTTT	CASSVQGEGALNGELFF
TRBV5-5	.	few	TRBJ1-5	TGTGCCAGCACCATACTTCAGGGTGGTGAGCCCCAGCATTTT	CASTILQGGEPQHF
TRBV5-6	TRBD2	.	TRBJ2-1	TGTGCCAGCAGCTTGCTCGCGGGGGGCTCCTACAATGAGCAGTTCTTC	CASSLLAGGSYNEQFF
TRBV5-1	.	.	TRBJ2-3	TGCGCCAGCGGTAGGGGCGGGGGCACAGATACGCAGTATTTT	CASGRGGGTDTQYF
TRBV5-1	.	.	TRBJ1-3	TGCGCCAGCAGCTTGGAACCAGGCTTGGGAAACACCATATATTTT	CASSLEPGLGNTIYF
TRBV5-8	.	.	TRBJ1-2	TGTGCCAGCAGCTTAAGAGGGTACGGCTACACCTTC	CASSLRGYGYTF
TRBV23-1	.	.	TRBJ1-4	TGCGCCAGCAGGGGAGGTTCACACGAAAAACTGTTTTTT	CASRGGSHEKLFF
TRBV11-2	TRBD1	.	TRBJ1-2	TGTGCCAGCAGCTTAAGGCTAGGGGGGACAGGAGGCTACACCTTC	CASSLRLGGTGGYTF
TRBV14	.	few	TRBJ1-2	TGTGCCAGCAGCCAAGTCGGGGGTCACGGCTATGGCTACACCTTC	CASSQVGGHGYGYTF
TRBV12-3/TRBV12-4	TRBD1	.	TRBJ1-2	TGTGCCAGCAGTTTGGACAGGAACTATGGCTACACCTTC	CASSLDRNYGYTF
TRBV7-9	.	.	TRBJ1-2	TGTGCCAGCAGCTTTGGGGGGGTTGGCTATGGCTACACCTTC	CASSFGGVGYGYTF
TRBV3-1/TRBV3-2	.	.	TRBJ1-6	TGTGCCAGCAGCTCGGGGGGGAGCTCCTATAATTCACCCCTCCACTTT	CASSSGGSSYNSPLHF
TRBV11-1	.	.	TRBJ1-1	TGTGCCAGCAGCTTACGCGGAGCCGGAGTTGGAGCTTTCTTT	CASSLRGAGVGAFF
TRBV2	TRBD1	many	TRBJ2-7	TGTGCCAGCAATGGACAGGGACCGATCTACGAGCAGTACTTC	CASNGQGPIYEQYF
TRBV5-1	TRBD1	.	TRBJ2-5	TGCGCCAGCACCCCCGGGACAGGGGGCCGGGAGACCCAGTACTTC	CASTPGTGGRETQYF
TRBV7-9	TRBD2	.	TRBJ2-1	TGTGCCAGCAGCCCATTAGGCGGGGGGGGTGCACCGTACAATGAGCAGTTCTTC	CASSPLGGGGAPYNEQFF
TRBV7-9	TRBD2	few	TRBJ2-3	TGTGCCAGCAGCTTAGGAGGCGGGGGGCAAGGGACGCAGTATTTT	CASSLGGGGQGTQYF
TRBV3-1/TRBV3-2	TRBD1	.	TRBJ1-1	TGTGCCAGCAGCCAGTACAGGGGTATTGCTGAAGCTTTCTTT	CASSQYRGIAEAFF
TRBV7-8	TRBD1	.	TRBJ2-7	TGTGCCAGCAGCTTATCCGGGACAGTGCAGTACTTC	CASSLSGTVQYF
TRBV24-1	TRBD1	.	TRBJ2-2	TGTGCCACCAGTGATACATCAGGGGGCGTCGGCACCGGGGAGCTGTTTTTT	CATSDTSGGVGTGELFF
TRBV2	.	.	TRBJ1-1	TGTGCCAGCAAGGAACGGGGGTTGGGGAACACTGAAGCTTTCTTT	CASKERGLGNTEAFF
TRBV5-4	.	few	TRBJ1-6	TGTGCCAGCAGCCTAATGGACATGGTGGGATCACCCCTCCACTTT	CASSLMDMVGSPLHF
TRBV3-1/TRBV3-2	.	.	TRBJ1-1	TGTGCCAGCAGCCCCCCCGGGTTAAACACTGAAGCTTTCTTT	CASSPPGLNTEAFF
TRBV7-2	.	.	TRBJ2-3	TGTGCCAGCAGCTTCGATGGGGGGAGCACAGATACGCAGTATTTT	CASSFDGGSTDTQYF
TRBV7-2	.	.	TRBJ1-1	TGTGCCAGCAGCGAACAGATAGAAGCTTTCTTT	CASSEQIEAFF
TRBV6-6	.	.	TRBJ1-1	TGTGCCAGCAGTTACGGTCGGACTCAGGGGAGTACTGAAGCTTTCTTT	CASSYGRTQGSTEAFF
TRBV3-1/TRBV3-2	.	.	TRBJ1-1	TGTGCCAGCTCATCAAGGGGTTCTGAAGCTTTCTTT	CASSSRGSEAFF
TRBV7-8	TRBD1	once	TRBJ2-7	TGTGCCAGCAGCTTAGAGTGGACAGGGACCTCCGAGCAGTACTTC	CASSLEWTGTSEQYF
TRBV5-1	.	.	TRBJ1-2	TGCGCCAGCAGCTTGGAATCAGGGATCTATGGCTACACCTTC	CASSLESGIYGYTF